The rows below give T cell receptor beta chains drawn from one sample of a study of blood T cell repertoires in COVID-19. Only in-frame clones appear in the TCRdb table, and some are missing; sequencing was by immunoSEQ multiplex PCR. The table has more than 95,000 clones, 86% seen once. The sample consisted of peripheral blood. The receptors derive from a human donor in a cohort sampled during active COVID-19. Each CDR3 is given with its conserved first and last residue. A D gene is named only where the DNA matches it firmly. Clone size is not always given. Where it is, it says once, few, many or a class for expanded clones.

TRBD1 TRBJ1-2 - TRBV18 TGTGCCAGCTCACCCTCGACGACAGGGGCAAAAGGCTACACCTTC CASSPSTTGAKGYTF
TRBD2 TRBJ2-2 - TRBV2 TGTGCCAGCAGCTCGACCAGGCTAGCGGACGGGGAGCTGTTTTTT CASSSTRLADGELFF
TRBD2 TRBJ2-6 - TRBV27 TGTGCCAGCAGCTTAGCGGGAGGGAACTCTGGGGCCAACGTCCTGACTTTC CASSLAGGNSGANVLTF
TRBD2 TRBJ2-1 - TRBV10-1 TGCGCCAGCAAGGCCGGGACTAGCGGGAACAATGAGCAGTTCTTC CASKAGTSGNNEQFF
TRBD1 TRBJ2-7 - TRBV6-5 TGTGCCAGCAGTTACCAAGGCAGGGGGTTGATAGACGAGCAGTACTTC CASSYQGRGLIDEQYF
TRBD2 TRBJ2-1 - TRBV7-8 TGTGCCAGCAGCGTTACTAGCGGGATCAGCTATGAGCAGTTCTTC CASSVTSGISYEQFF
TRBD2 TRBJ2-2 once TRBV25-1 TGTGCCAGCCGGGGGGAGACGAACACCGGGGAGCTGTTTTTT CASRGETNTGELFF
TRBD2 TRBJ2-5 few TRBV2 TGTGCCAGCACCCTCGGGACTAGCGAAGAGACCCAGTACTTC CASTLGTSEETQYF
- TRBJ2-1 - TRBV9 TGTGCCAGCAGCCATGGCCAAACCTACAATGAGCAGTTCTTC CASSHGQTYNEQFF
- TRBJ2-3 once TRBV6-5 TGTGCCAGCAGTTATGGGCTCCCCCAGAGTACGCAGTATTTT CASSYGLPQSTQYF
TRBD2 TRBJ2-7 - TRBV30 TGTGCCTGGAGTGTAGTTGGACTAGCGGGAGCATGGGACGAGCAGTACTTC CAWSVVGLAGAWDEQYF
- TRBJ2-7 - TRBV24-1 TGTGCCACCAGTGAAGGGAGCTACGAGCAGTACTTC CATSEGSYEQYF
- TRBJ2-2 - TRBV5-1 TGCGCCAGCAGCTTGGTTACGGGGACACCGAACACCGGGGAGCTGTTTTTT CASSLVTGTPNTGELFF
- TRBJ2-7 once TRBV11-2 TGTGCCAGCAGCTTAGCTGGGTCAGGACTGTACGAGCAGTACTTC CASSLAGSGLYEQYF
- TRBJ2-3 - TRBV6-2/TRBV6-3 TGTGCCAGCAGTTCTTACAGGGATGTTACAGATACGCAGTATTTT CASSSYRDVTDTQYF
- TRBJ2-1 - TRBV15 TGTGCCACCAGCAGAGGGAGACTAGAAGGGGCCAACAATGAGCAGTTCTTC CATSRGRLEGANNEQFF
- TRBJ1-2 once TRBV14 TGTGCCAGCAGCCAAGTCTCTGGGCCAGCTAACTATGGCTACACCTTC CASSQVSGPANYGYTF
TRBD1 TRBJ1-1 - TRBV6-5 TGTGCCAGCAGTTACACGGGACAGGGGGCCGAAGCTTTCTTT CASSYTGQGAEAFF
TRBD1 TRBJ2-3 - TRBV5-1 TGCGCCAGCAGCGCCGGACAGGCGACAGATACGCAGTATTTT CASSAGQATDTQYF
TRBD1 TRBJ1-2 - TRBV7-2 TGTGCCAGCAGCTTAAGAAGAAGGGGGCCGGTCTATGGCTACACCTTC CASSLRRRGPVYGYTF
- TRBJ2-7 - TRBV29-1 TGCAGCACCGAGGGCAGGGGATGGGAGTACTTC CSTEGRGWEYF
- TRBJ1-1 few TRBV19 TGTGCCAGTAGTGGCCTTTACGCTGAAGCTTTCTTT CASSGLYAEAFF
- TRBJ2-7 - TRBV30 TGTGCCTGGAGTGTAGCGGGCGTAGACCCCTACGAGCAGTACTTC CAWSVAGVDPYEQYF
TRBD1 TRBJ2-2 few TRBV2 TGTGCCAGCTGGACCCCCGGGACAGGGAACACCGGGGAGCTGTTTTTT CASWTPGTGNTGELFF
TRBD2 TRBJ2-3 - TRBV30 TGTGCCTGGGATAATAGCGGGAGTGGCGGGGATACGCAGTATTTT CAWDNSGSGGDTQYF
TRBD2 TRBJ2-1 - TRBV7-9 TGTGCCAGCAGCCCTCCGACTAGCGGACCGTACAATGAGCAGTTCTTC CASSPPTSGPYNEQFF
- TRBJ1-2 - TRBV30 TGTGCCTGGAGTGCAGACAGTACTGCTAACTATGGCTACACCTTC CAWSADSTANYGYTF
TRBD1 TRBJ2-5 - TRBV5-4 TGTGCCAGCAGCTTCACAGGGGAGCAAGAGACCCAGTACTTC CASSFTGEQETQYF
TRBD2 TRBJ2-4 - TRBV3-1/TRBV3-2 TGTGCCAGCAGCCGAGGGACTAGCGGGAGCCTAGCCAAAAACATTCAGTACTTC CASSRGTSGSLAKNIQYF
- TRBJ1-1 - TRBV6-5 TGTGCCAGCAGTCCCTCCAGGGGAAACACTGAAGCTTTCTTT CASSPSRGNTEAFF
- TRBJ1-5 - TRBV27 TGTGCCAGCAGTTTACTAGGGGATAGCAATCAGCCCCAGCATTTT CASSLLGDSNQPQHF
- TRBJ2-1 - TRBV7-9 TGTGCCAGCAGCTCGGGGTCCGAGCAGTTCTTC CASSSGSEQFF
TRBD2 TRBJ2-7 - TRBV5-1 TGCGCCAGCAGCTTGACGACTAGCGGGCGACCCTACGAGCAGTACTTC CASSLTTSGRPYEQYF
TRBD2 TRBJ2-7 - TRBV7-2 TGTGCCAGCAGCTTCAGCGGGAGTCCCTACGAGCAGTACTTC CASSFSGSPYEQYF
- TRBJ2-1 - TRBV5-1 TGCGCCAGCAGCTTGGAAACTGCGGGAAAGCAGTTCTTC CASSLETAGKQFF
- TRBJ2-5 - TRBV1 TGCACCAGCAGCCAGGCCATGCTAGCGGGTGGACAAGAGACCCAGTACTTC CTSSQAMLAGGQETQYF
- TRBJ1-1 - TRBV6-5 TGTGCCAGCAGTTATGAGGTGAACACTGAAGCTTTCTTT CASSYEVNTEAFF
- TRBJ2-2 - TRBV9 TGTGCCAGCAGCGCCCGCATAGCAGCCAACAAGGGGACCGGGGAGCTGTTTTTT CASSARIAANKGTGELFF
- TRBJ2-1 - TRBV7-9 TGTGCCAGCTCCTTCTCCTACAATGAGCAGTTCTTC CASSFSYNEQFF
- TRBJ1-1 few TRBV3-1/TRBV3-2 TGTGCCAGCAGCCAAGATTGGGGAGGCATGGGGGCTTTCTTT CASSQDWGGMGAFF
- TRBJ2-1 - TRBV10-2 TGCGCCAGCAGTGAGAGACTCGGAAGCTCCTACAATGAGCAGTTCTTC CASSERLGSSYNEQFF
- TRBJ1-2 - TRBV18 TGTGCCAGCTCACCATCACAGGCTAGGCCTTATAGCTATGGCTACACCTTC CASSPSQARPYSYGYTF
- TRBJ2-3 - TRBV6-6 TGTGCCAGCGAAGGACTCCTCACAGATACGCAGTATTTT CASEGLLTDTQYF
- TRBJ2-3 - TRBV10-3 TGTGCCATCGGTGGAGGCACAGATACGCAGTATTTT CAIGGGTDTQYF
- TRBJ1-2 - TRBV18 TGTGCCAGCTCACCAGGAGCATTCCGAGCTAACTATGGCTACACCTTC CASSPGAFRANYGYTF
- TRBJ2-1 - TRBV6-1 TGCGCCAGCAGTGATGCGCGGGATACCTCCTACAATGAGCAGTTCTTC CASSDARDTSYNEQFF
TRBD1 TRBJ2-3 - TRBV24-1 TGTGCCACCAGTGATTTCGACAGGGCCCTTAGCACAGATACGCAGTATTTT CATSDFDRALSTDTQYF
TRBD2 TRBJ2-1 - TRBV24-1 TGTGCCACCAGTGAGACTAGCGGTGCCTACAATGAGCAGTTCTTC CATSETSGAYNEQFF
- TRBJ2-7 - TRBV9 TGTGCCAGCAGCCCCCATGAGCGCTACGAGCAGTACTTC CASSPHERYEQYF
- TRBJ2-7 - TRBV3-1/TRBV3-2 TGTGCCAGCAGCTCCGGACTCAACTCCTACGAGCAGTACTTC CASSSGLNSYEQYF
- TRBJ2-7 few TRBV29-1 TGCAGCGTTGCGGTGTCAAGCAACGAGCAGTACTTC CSVAVSSNEQYF
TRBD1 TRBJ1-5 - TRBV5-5 TGTGCCAGCAGCCGGACAGGGATAGGATATCAGCCCCAGCATTTT CASSRTGIGYQPQHF
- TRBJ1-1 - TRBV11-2 TGTGCCAGCAGCGTCCGACAAGGGGGCACTGAAGCTTTCTTT CASSVRQGGTEAFF
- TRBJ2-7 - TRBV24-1 TGTGCCACCAGTGATTCTGGCAAGTCCTACGAGCAGTACTTC CATSDSGKSYEQYF
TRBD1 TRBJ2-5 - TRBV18 TGTGCCAGCGCCCCCGGGACAGGTGGGGAGACCCAGTACTTC CASAPGTGGETQYF